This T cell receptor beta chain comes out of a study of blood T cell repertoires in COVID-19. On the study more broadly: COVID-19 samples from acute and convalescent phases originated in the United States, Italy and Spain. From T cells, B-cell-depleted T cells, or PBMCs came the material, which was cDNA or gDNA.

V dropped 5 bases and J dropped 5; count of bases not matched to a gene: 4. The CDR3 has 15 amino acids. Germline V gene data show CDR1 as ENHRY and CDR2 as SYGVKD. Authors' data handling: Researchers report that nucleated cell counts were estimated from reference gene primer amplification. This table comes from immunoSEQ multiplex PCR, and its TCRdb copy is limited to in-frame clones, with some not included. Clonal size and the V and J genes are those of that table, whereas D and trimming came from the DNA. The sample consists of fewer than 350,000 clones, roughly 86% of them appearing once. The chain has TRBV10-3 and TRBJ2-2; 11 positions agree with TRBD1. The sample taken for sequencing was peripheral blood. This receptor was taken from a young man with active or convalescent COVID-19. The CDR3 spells CAISKGQGGTGELFF. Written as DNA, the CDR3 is TGTGCCATCAGTAAGGGACAGGGGGGGACCGGGGAGCTGTTTTTT.